Reported below is one T cell receptor (beta chain). The data stem from a study of shared T cell receptors in the human thymus. V lost 1 base, J lost 3 bases, and 7 bases lay in between. The CDR3 loop spans 13 amino acids. Germline V gene data show CDR1 as SGHVS and CDR2 as FNYEAQ. Produced via immunoSEQ multiplex PCR; TCRdb's table is partial and in-frame only. This sample has 55,000 to 80,000 clones, with about 95% found just once. Input material: thymocytes. This chain connects TRBV7-6 to TRBJ2-7; D is uncertain. The TCR sequence derives from a human donor. CDR3 nucleotide sequence: TGTGCCAGCAGCTTAGAGGTCGACTACGAGCAGTACTTC. Protein sequence: CASSLEVDYEQYF.